The 22 T cell receptor beta chains below were found in one sample sequenced in a study of shared clonotypes between healthy human individuals. Data came from immunoSEQ multiplex PCR; TCRdb stores just in-frame clones and leaves some out. The sample yields a few million clones, more than 85% seen once. The sequencing sample was made of naive CD4+ T cells from PBMCs. Subset in this sample: CD45RA+ positively selected. Every receptor here comes from a man younger than 30 in good health. Some clones in this sample may be carry-over from other donors' samples.

The chain links TRBV5-4 to TRBJ1-1, with no clear D. Per the germline V gene, CDR1 is SGHNT and CDR2 is YYREEE (reference sequence). V was clipped by 1 base and J by 1 base, with 8 bases between them. CDR3 length: 14 amino acids. The CDR3 DNA is TGTGCCAGCAGCTTGCAGGAGGAGAACACTGAAGCTTTCTTT. Encoded protein: CASSLQEENTEAFF.

The chain is built from TRBV2 and TRBJ2-3; 7 bases are a match to TRBD2. This CDR3 contains 14 residues. From germline, CDR1 is SNHLY and CDR2 FYNNEI. V dropped 6 bases and J dropped 4; count of bases not matched to a gene: 7. The CDR3 coding sequence is TGTGCCAGCAGGCGCGGGAGTTATCCAGATACGCAGTATTTT. Its translation: CASRRGSYPDTQYF.

In this sample, this clone turned up a few times. The CDR3 loop reads CAWTTQPNTEAFF. The DNA for the CDR3 is TGTGCCTGGACGACTCAGCCGAACACTGAAGCTTTCTTT. This chain uses TRBV30 with TRBJ1-1; D is uncertain. This CDR3 has 13 amino acids. Germline CDR1 is GTSNPN and CDR2 is SVGIG (reference sequence). Trimming pared 4 bases from V and 1 base from J, leaving 10 bases between.

The chain links TRBV9 to TRBJ2-7, with D perhaps TRBD1 (5 bases). Germline V gene sequence: CDR1 SGDLS, CDR2 YYNGEE. The length of the CDR3 is 17 residues. V was cut by 0 bases and J by 6 bases, with 22 bases left in between. The CDR3 bases are TGTGCCAGCAGCGTAGATCAGGGATCCCCCCTAGTTGGCGAGCAGTACTTC. It encodes CASSVDQGSPLVGEQYF.

This clone came up once. The V call is TRBV9, the J call TRBJ2-6; D ambiguous. CDR1 and CDR2 from the germline V gene are SGDLS and YYNGEE. The length of the CDR3 is 15 residues. Trimming removed 4 bases from V and 1 base from J, with 9 bases in between. DNA for the CDR3: TGTGCCAGCAGCCTAGTAGGTTCTGGGGCCAACGTCCTGACTTTC. Its translation is CASSLVGSGANVLTF.

This rearrangement joins TRBV10-2 to TRBJ2-5; a weak D match, TRBD2 (5 bases). The V gene lost 7 bases and the J gene lost 5 bases, with 17 bases spanning the gap. Germline CDR1 is WSHSY and CDR2 is SAAADI. The CDR3 covers 14 residues. The DNA of the CDR3 is TGCGCCAGCATTCCCCTCCTTCCGGGGGAGACCCAGTACTTC. This encodes CASIPLLPGETQYF.

The gene calls are TRBV5-1 and TRBJ2-1; the D gene could be TRBD1 or TRBD2 (5 bases each). From germline, CDR1 is SGHRS and CDR2 YFSETQ. With 4 bases removed from V and 9 bases from J, the gap between germline ends came to 14 bases. The CDR3 extends over 13 amino acids. CDR3 bases: TGCGCCAGCAGCCCAGACAGCCGGGGTGAGCAGTTCTTC. It specifies CASSPDSRGEQFF.

DNA for the CDR3: TGCGCCAGCAGCCAAGATCCCGGCCAGGGGCGGCATAGCAATCAGCCCCAGCATTTT. This translates into CASSQDPGQGRHSNQPQHF. The rearrangement uses TRBV4-1 and TRBJ1-5, with D perhaps matching TRBD1 (6 bases). Germline V lookup: CDR1 MGHRA, CDR2 YSYEKL. V was shortened by 0 bases and J by 0 bases, with 18 bases between the two germline ends. This CDR3 contains 19 residues.

The chain couples TRBV28 to TRBJ2-1; 8 bases fit TRBD2. Germline V gene data show CDR1 as MDHEN and CDR2 as SYDVKM. The CDR3 length is 15 residues. J was trimmed by 6 bases and V by 7 bases; bases with no gene match: 11. The CDR3 is CASIRVSGIVNEQFF. CDR3 nucleotide sequence: TGTGCCAGCATCAGGGTTAGCGGGATAGTCAATGAGCAGTTCTTC.

J is TRBJ1-1 and V is TRBV7-8; 11 nucleotides agree with TRBD1. CDR1 SGHVS and CDR2 FQNEAQ come from the germline V gene. Trimming at V came to 5 bases and at J to 1 base, leaving 9 bases not matched to a gene. CDR3 length equals 17 residues. The CDR3 bases are TGTGCCAGCAGCCCCGGACAGGGGGCAAGGAAGAACACTGAAGCTTTCTTT. Translating it yields CASSPGQGARKNTEAFF. The full variable domain, rest sourced from reference TRBV7-8 and TRBJ1-1, is GAGVSQSPRYKVAKRGQDVALRCDPISGHVSLFWYQQALGQGPEFLTYFQNEAQLDKSGLPSDRFFAERPEGSVSTLKIQRTQQEDSAVYLCASSPGQGARKNTEAFFGQGTRLTVV.

The chain joins TRBV28 to TRBJ1-1; D is unresolved. The V end was cut by 0 bases, the J end by 4 bases, with 12 bases between. The germline CDR1 and CDR2 sequences are MDHEN and SYDVKM. This CDR3 region has 15 residues. The CDR3 sequence: CASSLWGSTSTEAFF. In DNA form, the CDR3 reads TGTGCCAGCAGTTTATGGGGGAGTACCAGCACTGAAGCTTTCTTT.

The CDR3 loop reads CASSAYRSGKPQHF. CDR3 bases: TGTGCCAGCAGTGCATACAGGAGCGGGAAGCCCCAGCATTTT. The chain is built from TRBV2 and TRBJ1-5; D is possibly TRBD1 (5 bases). In germline, CDR1 is SNHLY, CDR2 FYNNEI. CDR3 length: 14 amino acids. V was cut by 4 bases and J by 8 bases, with 15 bases left in between. The full variable domain, with the rest looked up from reference TRBV2 and TRBJ1-5, is EPEVTQTPSHQVTQMGQEVILRCVPISNHLYFYWYRQILGQKVEFLVSFYNNEISEKSEIFDDQFSVERPDGSNFTLKIRSTKLEDSAMYFCASSAYRSGKPQHFGDGTRLSIL.

This sequence joins TRBV27 and TRBJ1-2, with a weak D call TRBD1 (6 bases). Germline V CDR1 and CDR2: MNHEY, SMNVEV (reference sequence). This CDR3 is 13 amino acids long. Trimming took 8 bases from V and 2 from J, leaving 12 bases between them. CDR3 DNA: TGTGCCAGCCGGGACACTGACAACTATGGCTACACCTTC. Amino acids: CASRDTDNYGYTF.

This chain connects TRBV4-3 to TRBJ2-1; D gene ambiguous. Germline CDR1 reads LGHNA; CDR2 reads YSLEER. The CDR3 runs 15 residues. V lost 3 bases and J 2 bases, leaving 11 bases between the germline ends. Here the CDR3 DNA reads TGCGCCAGCAGCCAGGGAAGAACCACCTACAATGAGCAGTTCTTC. Its protein product is CASSQGRTTYNEQFF.

Concerning this clone: The same CDR3 arises from other DNA sequences in this sample as well. This chain joins TRBV5-1 and TRBJ2-7, with D maybe TRBD2 (6 bases). Trimming cost V 0 bases and J 2 bases, with 9 bases left between them. The CDR3 runs 14 residues. CDR1 and CDR2 from the germline V gene are SGHRS and YFSETQ. CDR3 loop: CASSLGGGTYEQYF. The CDR3 DNA sequence: TGCGCCAGCAGCTTGGGTGGGGGGACCTACGAGCAGTACTTC.

Of note for this clone: Other DNA sequences in the sample encode the same CDR3. The rearrangement uses TRBV5-4 and TRBJ2-3, with D uncertain. CDR1 is SGHNT, CDR2 YYREEE, per germline (reference sequence). CDR3 length: 12 residues. V gave up 2 bases and J gave up 4 bases, with 5 bases separating them. CDR3 bases: TGTGCCAGCAGCTTATCCGCAGATACGCAGTATTTT. Amino acid sequence: CASSLSADTQYF.

J is TRBJ1-5 and V is TRBV6-5, with 11 bases aligning to TRBD1. CDR1 is MNHEY and CDR2 is SVGAGI in the germline V gene. The CDR3 loop spans 14 amino acids. The V and J ends lost 4 bases and 6 bases, in that order; junction bases with no gene match: 2. The CDR3 reads CASSWDRGVQPQHF. The CDR3 coding sequence is TGTGCCAGCAGTTGGGACAGGGGGGTTCAGCCCCAGCATTTT.

The chain carries TRBV28 and TRBJ2-5, with a possible D match to TRBD1 (6 bases). The germline gives CDR1 MDHEN, CDR2 SYDVKM. V lost 5 bases and J lost 4, with 14 bases in between. The CDR3 is 14 residues long. CDR3 protein: CASSPTRGLETQYF. The CDR3 region has the DNA TGTGCCAGCAGTCCCACTAGGGGGTTAGAGACCCAGTACTTC. The variable domain in full, with the rest retrieved from reference TRBV28 and TRBJ2-5, is DVKVTQSSRYLVKRTGEKVFLECVQDMDHENMFWYRQDPGLGLRLIYFSYDVKMKEKGDIPEGYSVSREKKERFSLILESASTNQTSMYLCASSPTRGLETQYFGPGTRLLVL.

The rearrangement links TRBV7-9 to TRBJ1-4, with 7 bases fitting TRBD1. After removal of 5 bases from V and 3 bases from J, the junction contained 6 bases not matched to a gene. Germline values: CDR1 SEHNR, CDR2 FQNEAQ (reference sequence). The CDR3 loop spans 15 amino acids. The CDR3 bases are TGTGCCAGCAGCCGACAGGGAGGTGCTAATGAAAAACTGTTTTTT. Residues: CASSRQGGANEKLFF.

This sequence joins TRBV9 and TRBJ2-1, with 10 positions matching TRBD2. With 2 bases clipped from V and 8 bases from J, the junction kept 4 bases outside the gene matches. The CDR3 sequence is 14 residues long. From germline, CDR1 is SGDLS and CDR2 YYNGEE. The CDR3 region has the DNA TGTGCCAGCAGCGTTAGCGGGAGGTGGGATGAGCAGTTCTTC. Translated, it gives CASSVSGRWDEQFF.

The chain couples TRBV10-3 to TRBJ1-2; D is possibly TRBD1 (5 bases). The CDR3 has 12 amino acids. Deletions cut 8 bases from V and 6 bases from J, with 13 bases between. Germline assignment: CDR1 ENHRY and CDR2 SYGVKD. This CDR3 is CAISRGGDGYTF. The CDR3 nucleotides read TGTGCCATCTCGCGGGGGGGGGATGGCTACACCTTC.

Remarks on this clone: The same CDR3 is also encoded by other DNA sequences in this sample. The rearrangement links TRBV19 to TRBJ2-1; the D is unclear. The CDR3 is 11 residues long. V lost 5 bases and J lost 10, with 9 bases in between. Germline lookup yields CDR1 LNHDA and CDR2 SQIVND (reference sequence). The CDR3 reads CASSFRDEQFF. The CDR3 DNA is TGTGCCAGTAGTTTTCGAGACGAGCAGTTCTTC.